Below are 21 T cell receptor beta chains sequenced from a single sample in a study of long-term antiretroviral therapy in people with HIV. Survey-level immunoSEQ v3.0 assays were run. Measured with immunoSEQ multiplex PCR; TCRdb has only the in-frame clones, and not every one. The sample contains 31,000 or so clones, 70% to 90% of which appear only once. Sequenced material: unsorted PBMCs, taken about 5 years before starting antiretroviral therapy. These receptors were collected from a man between 45 and 60 years old with HIV.

The chain has TRBV6-5 and TRBJ2-1; D perhaps matches TRBD1 (6 bases). The length of the CDR3 is 15 residues. The V end lost 5 bases, the J end lost 0 bases, and 11 bases lay between the germline ends. The germline V gene encodes CDR1 MNHEY and CDR2 SVGAGI. In DNA form, the CDR3 reads TGTGCCAGCAGTGCCCGGGACATCTCCTACAATGAGCAGTTCTTC. It codes for CASSARDISYNEQFF.

The J gene is TRBJ2-3, the V gene TRBV5-1, with 9 bases matching TRBD2. The CDR3 has 15 residues. The V gene end was trimmed by 3 bases and the J gene end by 0 bases; junction bases not matched to a gene: 2. Looked up from germline, CDR1 is SGHRS and CDR2 is YFSETQ. CDR3 protein: CASSYSGSSTDTQYF. Here the CDR3 DNA reads TGCGCCAGCAGCTATAGCGGGAGTAGCACAGATACGCAGTATTTT.

This clone came up a few times. The genes are TRBV19 and TRBJ2-7; D gene unclear. Germline CDR1 LNHDA, CDR2 SQIVND (reference sequence). CDR3 length equals 15 residues. The V end was cut by 1 base, the J end by 1 base, with 11 bases between. In nucleotides, the CDR3 is TGTGCCAGTAGTATAGGGGCGTCGGGTTCCTACGAGCAGTACTTC. Residues: CASSIGASGSYEQYF.

The chain combines TRBV4-2 with TRBJ1-1; D not certain. This CDR3 has 18 residues. Germline V gene data show CDR1 as LGHNA and CDR2 as YNFKEQ. With 0 bases removed from V and 4 bases from J, the gap between germline ends came to 21 bases. The CDR3 sequence: CASSQDSILVPDITEAFF. CDR3 DNA sequence: TGTGCCAGCAGCCAAGATTCGATTTTGGTCCCAGACATCACTGAAGCTTTCTTT.

V and J are TRBV6-5 and TRBJ1-5; D gene uncertain. Per germline, CDR1 MNHEY and CDR2 SVGAGI. CDR3 size: 15 residues. The V and J ends lost 6 bases and 2 bases respectively, with 14 bases between them. CDR3 protein: CASRRGSSGNQPQHF. CDR3 nucleotide sequence: TGTGCCAGCAGACGAGGGAGCAGTGGCAATCAGCCCCAGCATTTT.

This sequence joins TRBV4-1 and TRBJ2-3; TRBD2 agrees at 9 bases. Losses at the gene ends were 5 bases for V and 3 bases for J; bases not matched to a gene: 6. The length of the CDR3 is 15 residues. Germline values: CDR1 MGHRA, CDR2 YSYEKL. CDR3 bases: TGCGCCAGCAGCAAGATAGCGGGGGATACAGATACGCAGTATTTT. Translation: CASSKIAGDTDTQYF.

The V call is TRBV18, the J call TRBJ2-7; 12 bases fit TRBD2. The V gene end was trimmed by 3 bases and the J gene end by 1 base; junction bases not matched to a gene: 1. Germline V CDR1 and CDR2: KGHSH, LQKENI. CDR3 length: 15 amino acids. CDR3 DNA: TGTGCCAGCTCACCGGGACTAGCGGGTTCCTACGAGCAGTACTTC. Encoded protein: CASSPGLAGSYEQYF.

This chain joins TRBV9 and TRBJ2-7; tentatively, D is TRBD1 (5 bases). The V and J ends lost 0 bases and 0 bases respectively, with 10 bases between them. The CDR3 is 15 residues long. CDR1 SGDLS and CDR2 YYNGEE come from the germline V gene. CDR3 DNA sequence: TGTGCCAGCAGCGTAGGGGGCCTCCTCTCCTACGAGCAGTACTTC. It codes for CASSVGGLLSYEQYF.

The rearrangement links TRBV5-1 to TRBJ1-1; D call uncertain. The CDR3 covers 14 residues. Trimming pared 0 bases from V and 2 bases from J, leaving 8 bases between. The germline gives CDR1 SGHRS, CDR2 YFSETQ. In DNA form, the CDR3 reads TGCGCCAGCAGCTTGGTATCCCAAAACACTGAAGCTTTCTTT. It encodes CASSLVSQNTEAFF.

The chain links TRBV5-1 to TRBJ2-7; TRBD2 matches 8 bases. Trimming took 4 bases from V and 5 from J; bases not matched to a gene: 11. Germline loops: CDR1 SGHRS, CDR2 YFSETQ. The CDR3 spans 15 residues. Written as DNA, the CDR3 is TGCGCCAGCAGCCCTACTAGCGGAACCCTCAACGAGCAGTACTTC. Translated, it gives CASSPTSGTLNEQYF.

The gene calls are TRBV6-1 and TRBJ2-5, with D possibly matching TRBD1 (6 bases). The V gene's germline CDR1 is MNHNS and CDR2 SASEGT. The CDR3 covers 14 residues. Trimming removed 1 base at V and 7 bases at J, with 13 bases between. CDR3 sequence reads: CASSEGTARGTQYF. CDR3 DNA sequence: TGTGCCAGCAGTGAAGGGACAGCCAGGGGGACCCAGTACTTC.

This chain links TRBV4-3 with TRBJ1-5; TRBD1 matches at 7 bases. V was pared by 4 bases and J by 4 bases, with 4 bases of the junction left unmatched. Germline CDR1 is LGHNA and CDR2 is YSLEER. CDR3 length equals 14 residues. The CDR3 region has the DNA TGCGCCAGCAGCCCTCGGACAGGTAATCAGCCCCAGCATTTT. It codes for CASSPRTGNQPQHF.

This sequence joins TRBV7-9 and TRBJ1-2, with TRBD1 as a possible D gene (5 bases). This CDR3 region has 13 residues. The germline V and J ends were trimmed by 3 bases and 7 bases, with 12 bases remaining between them. Germline lookup yields CDR1 SEHNR and CDR2 FQNEAQ (reference sequence). DNA of the CDR3: TGTGCCAGCAGCTTCGGGGGTCAGTCTGGCTACACCTTC. It is translated as CASSFGGQSGYTF.

The chain couples TRBV11-2 to TRBJ1-2; possibly TRBD1 for D (6 bases). The CDR3 extends over 15 amino acids. V lost 1 base, J lost 4 bases, and 13 bases lay in between. Per germline, CDR1 SGHAT and CDR2 FQNNGV. The CDR3 nucleotides read TGTGCCAGCAGCTTAGGGGACACTCTGGCCTATGGCTACACCTTC. Protein sequence: CASSLGDTLAYGYTF.

The chain uses TRBV18 and TRBJ2-2; 8 nucleotides agree with TRBD2. The CDR3 consists of 16 residues. Losses at the gene ends were 4 bases for V and 4 bases for J; bases not matched to a gene: 8. Germline assignment: CDR1 KGHSH and CDR2 LQKENI. The CDR3 sequence: CASSRNAGGRTGELFF. CDR3 DNA sequence: TGTGCCAGCTCACGAAATGCGGGGGGACGCACCGGGGAGCTGTTTTTT.

The V and J genes are TRBV25-1 and TRBJ1-6; D may be TRBD1 (5 bases). This CDR3 region has 15 residues. From germline, CDR1 is MGHDK and CDR2 SYGVNS. Trimming pared 4 bases from V and 6 bases from J, leaving 13 bases between. DNA of the CDR3: TGTGCCAGCAGTGCCACCTGGGACCTTAATTCACCCCTCCACTTT. It yields the protein CASSATWDLNSPLHF.

The chain has TRBV27 and TRBJ2-1, with TRBD1 matching 10 bases. V dropped 2 bases and J dropped 6; count of bases not matched to a gene: 10. Germline CDR1 reads MNHEY; CDR2 reads SMNVEV (reference sequence). The length of the CDR3 is 17 residues. For the CDR3, the DNA is TGTGCCAGCAGTTTACTAGCCGGCGGGACAGGGGCCAATGAGCAGTTCTTC. Its translation is CASSLLAGGTGANEQFF.

V is TRBV7-9 and J is TRBJ1-6; tentatively, D is TRBD1 (5 bases). The germline V gene has CDR1 SEHNR and CDR2 FQNEAQ (reference sequence). This CDR3 is 14 amino acids long. V was shortened by 5 bases and J by 10 bases, with 15 bases between the two germline ends. In DNA, the CDR3 is TGTGCCAGCAGCGATACATACGGGGGGTCACCCCTCCACTTT. This codes for CASSDTYGGSPLHF.

The J gene is TRBJ2-3, the V gene TRBV10-3; TRBD2 agrees at 10 bases. The length of the CDR3 is 16 residues. The J segment lost 3 bases and the V segment lost 6 bases, leaving 9 bases of the junction unmatched. Germline loops: CDR1 ENHRY, CDR2 SYGVKD. The CDR3 spells CAISLAGDGGTDTQYF. CDR3 DNA: TGTGCCATCAGCCTAGCGGGAGACGGGGGTACAGATACGCAGTATTTT.

The chain links TRBV30 to TRBJ1-5; D uncertain. CDR1 is GTSNPN and CDR2 is SVGIG in the germline V gene (reference sequence). Trimming cost V 3 bases and J 7 bases, with 13 bases left between them. This CDR3 has 13 amino acids. The CDR3 protein is CAWRQSPGQPQHF. The CDR3 DNA follows: TGTGCCTGGAGACAATCTCCTGGGCAGCCCCAGCATTTT.

The rearrangement links TRBV6-1 to TRBJ2-3; 9 bases fit TRBD1. The V gene's germline CDR1 is MNHNS and CDR2 SASEGT. The CDR3 has 14 amino acids. The V and J ends lost 6 bases and 5 bases, in that order; junction bases with no gene match: 6. The CDR3 protein is CASREGQGLDTQYF. The CDR3 DNA reads as TGTGCCAGCAGAGAGGGACAGGGCCTAGATACGCAGTATTTT.